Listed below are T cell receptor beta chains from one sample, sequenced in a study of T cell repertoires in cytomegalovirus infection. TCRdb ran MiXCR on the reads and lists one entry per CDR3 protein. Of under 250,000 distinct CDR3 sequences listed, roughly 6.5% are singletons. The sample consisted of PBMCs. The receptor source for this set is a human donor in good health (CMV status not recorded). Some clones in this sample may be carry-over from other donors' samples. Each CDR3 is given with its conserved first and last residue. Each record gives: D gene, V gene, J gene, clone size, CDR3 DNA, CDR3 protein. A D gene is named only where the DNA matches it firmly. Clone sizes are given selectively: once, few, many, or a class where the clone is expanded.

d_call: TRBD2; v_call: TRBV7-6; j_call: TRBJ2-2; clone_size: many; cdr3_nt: TGTGCCAGCAGCGAAGCGGGGGGTTCAACGAACACCGGGGAGCTGTTTTTT; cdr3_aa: CASSEAGGSTNTGELFF
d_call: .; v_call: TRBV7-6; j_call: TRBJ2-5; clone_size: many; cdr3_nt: TGTGCCAGCAGCTGGACAGCACAAGAGACCCAGTACTTC; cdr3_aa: CASSWTAQETQYF
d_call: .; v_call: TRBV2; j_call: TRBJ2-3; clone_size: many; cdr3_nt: TGTGCCAGCACCTGGACAGCTAGCACAGATACGCAGTATTTT; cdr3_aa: CASTWTASTDTQYF
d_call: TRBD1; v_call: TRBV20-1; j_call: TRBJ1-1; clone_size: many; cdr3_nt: TGCAGTGCTAACAGGGGGGAGACTGAAGCTTTCTTT; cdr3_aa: CSANRGETEAFF
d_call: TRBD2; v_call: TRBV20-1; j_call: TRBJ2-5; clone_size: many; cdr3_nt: TGCAGTGCCCCCTTGGGGCAGCGGGGGGCCCCAGAAGAGACCCAGTACTTC; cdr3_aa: CSAPLGQRGAPEETQYF
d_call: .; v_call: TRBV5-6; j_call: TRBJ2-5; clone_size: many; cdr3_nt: TGTGCCAGCAGCTTGGGCTCGGCCTTTCAAGAGACCCAGTACTTC; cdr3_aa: CASSLGSAFQETQYF
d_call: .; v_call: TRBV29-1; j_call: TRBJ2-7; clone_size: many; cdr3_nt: TGCAGCGTTAAACGGAGCCGGGCTAACTCCTACGAGCAGTACTTC; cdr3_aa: CSVKRSRANSYEQYF
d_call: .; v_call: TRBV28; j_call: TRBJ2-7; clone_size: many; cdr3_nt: TGTGCCAGCAGTGTACAGGGTTCAACATCCCACGAGCAGTACTTC; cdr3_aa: CASSVQGSTSHEQYF
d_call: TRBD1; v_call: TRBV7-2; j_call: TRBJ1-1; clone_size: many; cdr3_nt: TGTGCCAGCAGCCCCGGGACAGGGAGTATGAACACTGAAGCTTTCTTT; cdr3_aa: CASSPGTGSMNTEAFF
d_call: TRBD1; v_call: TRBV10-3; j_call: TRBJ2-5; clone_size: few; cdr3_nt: TGTGCCATCAGTGCCTCCGGGACAGGGTACGAGACCCAGTACTTC; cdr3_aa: CAISASGTGYETQYF
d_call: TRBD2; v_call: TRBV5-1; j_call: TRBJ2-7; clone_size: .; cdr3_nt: TGCGCCAGCAGCTTGGCCAGCGGGGTTGACGAGCAGTACTTC; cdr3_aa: CASSLASGVDEQYF
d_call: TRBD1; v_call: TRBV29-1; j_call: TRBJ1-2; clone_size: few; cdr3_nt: TGCAGCGTCTTAAGGACAGGGTCCTACACCTTC; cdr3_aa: CSVLRTGSYTF
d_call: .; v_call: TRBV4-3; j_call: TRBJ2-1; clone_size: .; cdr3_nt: TGCGCCAGCAGCCTTCACCGGGACTTCCCCAATGAGCAGTTCTTC; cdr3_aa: CASSLHRDFPNEQFF
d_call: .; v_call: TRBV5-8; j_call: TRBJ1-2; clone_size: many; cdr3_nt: TGTGCCAGCAGCCCAGTCGACGGGATTAGAGGCTATGGCTACACCTTC; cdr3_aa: CASSPVDGIRGYGYTF
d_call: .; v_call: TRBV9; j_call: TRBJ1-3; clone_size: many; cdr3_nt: TGTGCCAGCAGCGGGCGGATTGGTTACGGTGGAAACACCATATATTTT; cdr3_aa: CASSGRIGYGGNTIYF
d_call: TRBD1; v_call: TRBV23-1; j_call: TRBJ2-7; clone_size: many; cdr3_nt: TGCGCCAGCAGTCACGACCCGGGACAGGGTGCTAAATTAACCTCCTACGAGCAGTACTTC; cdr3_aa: CASSHDPGQGAKLTSYEQYF
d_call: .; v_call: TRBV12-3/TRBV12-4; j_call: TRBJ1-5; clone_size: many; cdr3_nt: TGTGCCAGCAGCCGACCATCGGGGGGTAGCAATCAGCCCCAGCATTTT; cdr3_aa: CASSRPSGGSNQPQHF
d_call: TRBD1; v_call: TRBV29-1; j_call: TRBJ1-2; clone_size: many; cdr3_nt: TGCAGCGATACACCGCCGGGACAGGGGAACTATGGCTACACCTTC; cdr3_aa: CSDTPPGQGNYGYTF
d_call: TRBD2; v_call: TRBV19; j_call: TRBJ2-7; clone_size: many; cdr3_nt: TGTGCCAGTAGTGCCGGGACTAGCGGGGCCTCCTACGAGCAGTACTTC; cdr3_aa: CASSAGTSGASYEQYF
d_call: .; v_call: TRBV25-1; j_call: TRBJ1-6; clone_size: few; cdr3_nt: TGTGCCAGCTCTTTGCTGGCGGGGAATTCACCCCTCCACTTT; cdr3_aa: CASSLLAGNSPLHF
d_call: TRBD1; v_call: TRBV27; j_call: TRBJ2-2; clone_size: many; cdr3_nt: TGTGCCAGCACCGGGACAGGGCGCACCGGGGAGCTGTTTTTT; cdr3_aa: CASTGTGRTGELFF
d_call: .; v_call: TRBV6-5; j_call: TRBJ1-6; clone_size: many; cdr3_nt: TGTGCCAGCAGTTACTCTGTGGTCGGCTCCTATAATTCACCCCTCCACTTT; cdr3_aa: CASSYSVVGSYNSPLHF
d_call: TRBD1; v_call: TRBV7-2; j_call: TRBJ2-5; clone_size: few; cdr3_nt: TGTGCCAGCAGCCCAGGGGGTCTCCAAGAGACCCAGTACTTC; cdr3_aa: CASSPGGLQETQYF
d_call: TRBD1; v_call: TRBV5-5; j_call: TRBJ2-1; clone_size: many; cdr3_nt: TGTGCCAGCAGCCAGGACAGGGGGAATGAGCAGTTCTTC; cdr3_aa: CASSQDRGNEQFF
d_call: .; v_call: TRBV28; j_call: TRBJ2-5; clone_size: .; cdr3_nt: TGTGCCAGCAGCCTCTATAACAGCCAAGAGACCCAGTACTTC; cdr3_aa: CASSLYNSQETQYF
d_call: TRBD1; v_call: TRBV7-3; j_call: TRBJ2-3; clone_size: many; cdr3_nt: TGTGCCAGCAGCTTAGCCGGGACAGGAGGCGCAGATACGCAGTATTTT; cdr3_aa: CASSLAGTGGADTQYF
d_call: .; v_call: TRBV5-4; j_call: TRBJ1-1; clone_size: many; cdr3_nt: TGTGCCAGCAGCCCTCAGATGGGGGCCGCGAACACTGAAGCTTTCTTT; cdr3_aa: CASSPQMGAANTEAFF
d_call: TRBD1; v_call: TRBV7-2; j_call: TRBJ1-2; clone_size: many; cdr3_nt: TGTGCCAGCAGCTTGTTTGACAGGGGAGATGGCTACACCTTC; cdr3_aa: CASSLFDRGDGYTF
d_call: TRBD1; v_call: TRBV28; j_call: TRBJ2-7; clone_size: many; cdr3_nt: TGTGCCAGCAGTTCAGGGGGCAGGGACTACGAGCAGTACTTC; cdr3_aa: CASSSGGRDYEQYF
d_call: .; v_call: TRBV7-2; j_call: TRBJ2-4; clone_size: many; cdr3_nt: TGTGCCAGCAGCTCCGGGGGATGGAACATTCAGTACTTC; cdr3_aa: CASSSGGWNIQYF
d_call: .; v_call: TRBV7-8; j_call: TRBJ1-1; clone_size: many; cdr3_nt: TGTGCCAGCAGCCGGACATCAATGAACACTGAAGCTTTCTTT; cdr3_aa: CASSRTSMNTEAFF
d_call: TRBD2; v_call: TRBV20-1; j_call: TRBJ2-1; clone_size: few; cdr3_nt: TGCAGTGCTAGGGGGACTAGCGGGGGCCTCCACAATGAGCAGTTCTTC; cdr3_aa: CSARGTSGGLHNEQFF